These T cell receptor beta chains were read from a single sample in a study of shared clonotypes between healthy human individuals. Measured with immunoSEQ multiplex PCR; TCRdb has only the in-frame clones, and not every one. The table includes roughly 1,800,000 clones, approximately 94% detected once. Source material: naive CD8+ T cells sorted from blood. The origin of the receptors is a man between 18 and 35 years old in good health. Both conserved end residues are part of each CDR3. A D gene is named only where the DNA matches it firmly. Rows may omit the clone size; those that give it use once, few, many or a size class.

.	TRBJ2-1	TRBV7-9	.	CASSLSGYNEQFF	TGTGCCAGCAGCTTGTCAGGGTACAATGAGCAGTTCTTC
TRBD2	TRBJ2-1	TRBV2	.	CASSEWVSSGSDEQFF	TGTGCCAGCAGTGAATGGGTGTCTAGCGGGAGCGATGAGCAGTTCTTC
.	TRBJ2-7	TRBV5-6	.	CASSWGDDIYEQYF	TGTGCCAGCAGCTGGGGGGACGACATCTACGAGCAGTACTTC
.	TRBJ1-1	TRBV4-1	.	CASSQVSSGTEAFF	TGCGCCAGCAGCCAGGTGAGTAGCGGCACTGAAGCTTTCTTT
.	TRBJ2-7	TRBV7-9	.	CASSLASTASYEQYF	TGTGCCAGCAGCTTAGCGAGTACGGCCTCCTACGAGCAGTACTTC
TRBD1	TRBJ2-7	TRBV9	.	CASSVGGTGVPYEQYF	TGTGCCAGCAGCGTAGGTGGGACAGGGGTTCCCTACGAGCAGTACTTC
.	TRBJ1-4	TRBV30	.	CAWSVFEGEKLFF	TGTGCCTGGAGTGTCTTCGAAGGAGAAAAACTGTTTTTT
.	TRBJ1-1	TRBV6-1	.	CASSELGQGTGSEAFF	TGTGCCAGCAGTGAGCTAGGGCAGGGGACGGGGTCTGAAGCTTTCTTT
TRBD1	TRBJ2-5	TRBV2	.	CASRKGDRGWETQYF	TGTGCCAGCAGGAAAGGGGACAGGGGATGGGAGACCCAGTACTTC
TRBD2	TRBJ2-1	TRBV5-1	.	CASSLGLAGAHNEQFF	TGCGCCAGCAGCCTAGGACTAGCGGGGGCACACAATGAGCAGTTCTTC
.	TRBJ2-7	TRBV11-2	.	CASSGLSYEQYF	TGTGCCAGCAGCGGTCTCTCCTACGAGCAGTACTTC
.	TRBJ2-7	TRBV4-1	.	CASSSDRGMTIYEQYF	TGCGCCAGCAGCTCCGATCGGGGCATGACAATTTACGAGCAGTACTTC
TRBD2	TRBJ2-1	TRBV9	once	CASSVARSGTGIEQFF	TGTGCCAGCAGCGTAGCTAGAAGCGGGACCGGGATTGAGCAGTTCTTC
.	TRBJ2-6	TRBV27	.	CASSSMDGANVLTF	TGTGCCAGCAGTTCAATGGATGGGGCCAACGTCCTGACTTTC
.	TRBJ2-1	TRBV28	.	CASGPDPSSYNEQFF	TGTGCCAGCGGCCCGGACCCTAGCTCCTACAATGAGCAGTTCTTC
.	TRBJ2-1	TRBV7-3	.	CASSFSGGGYYNEQFF	TGTGCCAGCAGCTTTTCAGGGGGAGGCTACTACAATGAGCAGTTCTTC
TRBD2	TRBJ2-1	TRBV4-3	once	CASSQDHGREGRGDEQFF	TGCGCCAGCAGCCAAGATCATGGGCGGGAGGGGAGGGGCGATGAGCAGTTCTTC
TRBD2	TRBJ2-1	TRBV7-9	.	CASSLTSGPPYNEQFF	TGTGCCAGCAGCTTGACTAGCGGGCCCCCCTACAATGAGCAGTTCTTC
.	TRBJ1-2	TRBV7-9	.	CASSRFRVGAPYGYTF	TGTGCCAGCAGCCGATTCAGGGTAGGAGCCCCCTATGGCTACACCTTC
.	TRBJ2-2	TRBV7-9	.	CASSLYWCREHRGAVF	TGTGCCAGCAGCTTATATTGGTGCAGAGAACACCGGGGAGCTGTTTTT
TRBD1	TRBJ2-2	TRBV30	.	CAWSVVQGPGELFF	TGTGCCTGGAGTGTAGTACAGGGGCCCGGGGAGCTGTTTTTT
TRBD2	TRBJ2-2	TRBV4-3	.	CASSQVGREGHTGELFF	TGCGCCAGCAGCCAAGTAGGCCGGGAGGGCCACACCGGGGAGCTGTTTTTT
TRBD2	TRBJ2-7	TRBV5-6	.	CASTLAGSYEQYF	TGTGCCAGCACCTTAGCGGGATCCTACGAGCAGTACTTC
TRBD2	TRBJ2-1	TRBV19	.	CAGLAPSLAGEQFF	TGTGCGGGACTAGCGCCCTCCCTCGCCGGCGAGCAGTTCTTC
TRBD2	TRBJ2-7	TRBV6-5	.	CASSLLAASSYEQYF	TGTGCCAGCAGTTTACTAGCGGCGAGCTCCTACGAGCAGTACTTC
.	TRBJ1-2	TRBV27	.	CASRGVWGYTF	TGTGCCAGCAGGGGGGTCTGGGGCTACACCTTC
TRBD1	TRBJ1-6	TRBV6-5	.	CASSGTGYNSPLHF	TGTGCCAGCTCCGGGACAGGCTATAATTCACCCCTCCACTTT
.	TRBJ2-1	TRBV5-6	.	CASSLAEGEQFF	TGTGCCAGCAGCTTGGCCGAAGGGGAGCAGTTCTTC
.	TRBJ2-1	TRBV27	.	CASSRRTAGNEQFF	TGTGCCAGCAGTCGCCGGACAGCGGGTAATGAGCAGTTCTTC
TRBD2	TRBJ2-1	TRBV11-2	.	CASSFTRLAGGNNEQFF	TGTGCCAGCAGCTTTACACGACTAGCGGGAGGAAACAATGAGCAGTTCTTC
.	TRBJ2-7	TRBV27	.	CASSLGIAPLYEQYF	TGTGCCAGCAGTTTGGGGATCGCCCCTCTCTACGAGCAGTACTTC
.	TRBJ2-7	TRBV13	.	CASSFGEAYEQYF	TGTGCCAGCAGCTTCGGGGAAGCCTACGAGCAGTACTTC